This T cell receptor (beta chain) was recorded in a study of blood T cell repertoires in COVID-19. TCRdb's table, derived via immunoSEQ multiplex PCR, lists solely in-frame clones and lacks some. The sample consists of 190,000 or so clones, 83% of them appearing once. The clonotype originates from a man aged 50 or older with active or convalescent COVID-19. The specimen was peripheral blood.

The CDR3 nucleotides read TGTGCCAGCAGTTACCTTACAGGGAACGGCTACACCTTC. Translated: CASSYLTGNGYTF. The chain uses TRBV6-2 or TRBV6-3 and TRBJ1-2, with D maybe TRBD1 (6 bases). Germline V gene lookup returns CDR1 MNHEY and CDR2 SVGEGT. Deletions cut 2 bases from V and 8 bases from J, with 12 bases between. The CDR3 is 13 residues long.